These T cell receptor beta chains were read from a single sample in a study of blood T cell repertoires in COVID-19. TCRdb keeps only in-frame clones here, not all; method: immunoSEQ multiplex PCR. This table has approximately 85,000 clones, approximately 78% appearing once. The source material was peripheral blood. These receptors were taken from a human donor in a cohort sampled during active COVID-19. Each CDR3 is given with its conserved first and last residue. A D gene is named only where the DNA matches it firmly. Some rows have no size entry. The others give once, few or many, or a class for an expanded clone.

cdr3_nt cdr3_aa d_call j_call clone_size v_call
TGTGCCAGCAGATACCCCGACAGGGGAACTGAAGCTTTCTTT CASRYPDRGTEAFF TRBD1 TRBJ1-1 few TRBV6-6
TGTGCAAGTCGTTTTTCGGGGCACAGGGGGTACGAGCAGTACTTC CASRFSGHRGYEQYF . TRBJ2-7 . TRBV12-2
TGTGCCATAACAAGCTCCTATAATTCACCCCTCCACTTT CAITSSYNSPLHF . TRBJ1-6 . TRBV10-3
TGCGCCAGCAGCCAAGATCCTTCGGGCGGGGGGGCTCGACGGGAGACCCAGTACTTC CASSQDPSGGGARRETQYF TRBD2 TRBJ2-5 . TRBV4-1
TGTGCCAGCAGCTTAATCCCAGTGAACACTGAAGCTTTCTTT CASSLIPVNTEAFF . TRBJ1-1 . TRBV7-9
TGTGCCAGCACTATGACTGCTCTTGGGGAAGCTTTCTTT CASTMTALGEAFF . TRBJ1-1 . TRBV2
TGTGCCAGCAGCTTAGTGGGACAGGGCGGGTCCGGCTACACCTTC CASSLVGQGGSGYTF TRBD1 TRBJ1-2 . TRBV7-2
TGTGCCAGCAGCTTAGCCCACAGGGGTTACGAGCAGTACTTC CASSLAHRGYEQYF TRBD1 TRBJ2-7 . TRBV7-2
TGTGCCAGCAGTTACATGACAGGGAAAGGGGGCTACACCTTC CASSYMTGKGGYTF TRBD1 TRBJ1-2 . TRBV6-5
TGTGCCTGGAGTGTAAACCCCAGGGTCCAGTACTTC CAWSVNPRVQYF . TRBJ2-5 . TRBV30
TGTGCCAGCAGCGCCGAGAGGTCCTACAATGAGCAGTTCTTC CASSAERSYNEQFF . TRBJ2-1 . TRBV7-2
TGTGCCAGTAGTATACGGGGGAGCAATCAGCCCCAGCATTTT CASSIRGSNQPQHF . TRBJ1-5 . TRBV19
TGCGCCAGCAGCTGGCGGCGGGGAGTGGGAATCGCTACCTACAATGAGCAGTTCTTC CASSWRRGVGIATYNEQFF . TRBJ2-1 . TRBV5-1
TGTGCCACCAGCAGAGATTGGGGGCGCGGAGGAAACACTGAAGCTTTCTTT CATSRDWGRGGNTEAFF . TRBJ1-1 . TRBV15
TGCGCCAGCAGCCGGCTTGATGGAGGGGACGCTGAAGCTTTCTTT CASSRLDGGDAEAFF . TRBJ1-1 . TRBV4-1
TGCGCCAGCAGCTTGCAATGGACAGATAATGGCTACACCTTC CASSLQWTDNGYTF . TRBJ1-2 few TRBV5-1
TGTGCCAGCAGCTTGGCGGGGTCCTATAATTCACCCCTCCACTTT CASSLAGSYNSPLHF . TRBJ1-6 few TRBV11-2
TGTGCCAGCAGTTACGGGGGCCTCAGCTCCTACGAGCAGTACTTC CASSYGGLSSYEQYF . TRBJ2-7 . TRBV6-2/TRBV6-3
TGTGCCAGCAGGACCGGGACAGGGGCAGAGACCCAGTACTTC CASRTGTGAETQYF TRBD1 TRBJ2-5 . TRBV7-8
TGTGCCAGCAGCCCCCGGACAGGGACCTACAATGAGCAGTTCTTC CASSPRTGTYNEQFF TRBD1 TRBJ2-1 . TRBV11-2
TGTGCCAGCAACAGACAGGGTCCGGGCTATGGCTACACCTTC CASNRQGPGYGYTF TRBD1 TRBJ1-2 . TRBV5-6
TGTGCCAGCTCAGGCCCCGCGGGGCGGTCCACTGAAGCTTTCTTT CASSGPAGRSTEAFF . TRBJ1-1 . TRBV18
TGTGCCAGCAGCTTAGGGCAGGGAGGACAGCCCCAGCATTTT CASSLGQGGQPQHF . TRBJ1-5 . TRBV7-9
TGTGCCAGCAGTGAGGGGAGGGGTCAGCCCCAGCATTTT CASSEGRGQPQHF . TRBJ1-5 . TRBV2
TGTGCCATCAGTGAGTCGATAGCCCACACTCAGGGTCAGCCCCAGCATTTT CAISESIAHTQGQPQHF . TRBJ1-5 . TRBV10-3
TGTGCCAGCAGCCCACGGACTTTCAGGACCCTCCACTTT CASSPRTFRTLHF . TRBJ1-6 . TRBV7-2
TGTGCCAGCAGCCCCACCATCGACAGGGGCGCTGAAGCTTTCTTT CASSPTIDRGAEAFF TRBD1 TRBJ1-1 . TRBV7-9
TGCGCCACCGGGGGATCGAACCAATACGAGCAGTACTTC CATGGSNQYEQYF . TRBJ2-7 . TRBV10-1
TGTGCCACCAGCAGTTGGGACAGGAGCAACAATGAGCAGTTCTTC CATSSWDRSNNEQFF TRBD1 TRBJ2-1 . TRBV15
TGCGCCAGCAGCTTGAGTTCGGTACTAGCGGGAGAGACCCAGTACTTC CASSLSSVLAGETQYF TRBD2 TRBJ2-5 . TRBV5-1
TGTGCCAGCAGCCATTGGGACAGATCGTATGGCTACACCTTC CASSHWDRSYGYTF TRBD1 TRBJ1-2 . TRBV5-6
TGCAGCGTTTCTTCTACAGGAGGGGCCGTCACCGGGGAGCTGTTTTTT CSVSSTGGAVTGELFF . TRBJ2-2 . TRBV29-1
TGTGCCAGCAGCCCCCGGACTACTAAAGAGACCCAGTACTTC CASSPRTTKETQYF . TRBJ2-5 . TRBV9
TGTGCCAGCAGCGTAGAGACAGGGGGAGGCACAGATACGCAGTATTTT CASSVETGGGTDTQYF TRBD1 TRBJ2-3 few TRBV9
TGCGCCAGCAGTACCCGGGACAGGGGGGAGACCCAGTACTTC CASSTRDRGETQYF TRBD1 TRBJ2-5 . TRBV5-1
TGTGCCAGCAGAGCAGGGGCCCTGAACACTGAAGCTTTCTTT CASRAGALNTEAFF . TRBJ1-1 . TRBV2
TGCGCCAGCAGCTTAACTAGCGCTCGGGAGACCCAGTACTTC CASSLTSARETQYF TRBD2 TRBJ2-5 few TRBV5-1
TGCGCCAGCAGCTCAGGGGGGTTCCTCTACAATGAGCAGTTCTTC CASSSGGFLYNEQFF . TRBJ2-1 . TRBV5-1
TGTGCCAGCAGTTCCCCCTTAGACGGAGACTATGGCTACACCTTC CASSSPLDGDYGYTF . TRBJ1-2 once TRBV27
TGTGCCAGCAACACCATCGGGGGCAGGGGGGCAGATACGCAGTATTTT CASNTIGGRGADTQYF . TRBJ2-3 . TRBV28
TGTGCCAGCAGCTCCCAGGTGTTAGTACACACCATATATTTT CASSSQVLVHTIYF . TRBJ1-3 . TRBV7-9